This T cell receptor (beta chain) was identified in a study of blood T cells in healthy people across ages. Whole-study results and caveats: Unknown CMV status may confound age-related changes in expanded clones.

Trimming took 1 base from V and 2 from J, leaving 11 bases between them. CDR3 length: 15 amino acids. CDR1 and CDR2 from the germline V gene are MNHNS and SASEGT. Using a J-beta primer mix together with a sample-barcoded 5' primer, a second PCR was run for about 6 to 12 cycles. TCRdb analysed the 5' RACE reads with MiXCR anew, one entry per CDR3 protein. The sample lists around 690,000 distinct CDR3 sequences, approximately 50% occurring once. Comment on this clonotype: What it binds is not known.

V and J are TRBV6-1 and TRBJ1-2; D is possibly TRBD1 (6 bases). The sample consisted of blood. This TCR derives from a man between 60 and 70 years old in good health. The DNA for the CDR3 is TGTGCCAGCAGTGAAGATCGGGGGCGCAACTATGGCTACACCTTC. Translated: CASSEDRGRNYGYTF.